This TCR beta chain was sequenced in a study of PD-L1 blockade in urothelial cancer. This clone was found once. Time point in this sample: peripheral blood 6 weeks after treatment start. Profiled with immunoSEQ multiplex PCR; TCRdb holds only in-frame clones, not every one. This sample has tens of thousands of clones, with roughly nine tenths found just once. V lost 10 bases, J lost 3 bases, and 7 bases stayed unmatched. The germline CDR1 and CDR2 sequences are LNHDA and SQIVND (reference sequence). The CDR3 has 14 amino acids. The sample consisted of PBMCs, taken around atezolizumab (anti-PD-L1) treatment. The chain joins TRBV19 to TRBJ2-1, with 9 bases that match TRBD1. This sequence originates from a man aged 70 or older with urothelial cancer. CDR3 residues: CATYGQGSYNEQFF. The CDR3 coding sequence is TGTGCCACCTACGGACAGGGGAGCTACAATGAGCAGTTCTTC. Based on the CDR3 plus reference TRBV19 and TRBJ2-1, the full variable domain is DGGITQSPKYLFRKEGQNVTLSCEQNLNHDAMYWYRQDPGQGLRLIYYSQIVNDFQKGDIAEGYSVSREKKESFPLTVTSAQKNPTAFYLCATYGQGSYNEQFFGPGTRLTVL.